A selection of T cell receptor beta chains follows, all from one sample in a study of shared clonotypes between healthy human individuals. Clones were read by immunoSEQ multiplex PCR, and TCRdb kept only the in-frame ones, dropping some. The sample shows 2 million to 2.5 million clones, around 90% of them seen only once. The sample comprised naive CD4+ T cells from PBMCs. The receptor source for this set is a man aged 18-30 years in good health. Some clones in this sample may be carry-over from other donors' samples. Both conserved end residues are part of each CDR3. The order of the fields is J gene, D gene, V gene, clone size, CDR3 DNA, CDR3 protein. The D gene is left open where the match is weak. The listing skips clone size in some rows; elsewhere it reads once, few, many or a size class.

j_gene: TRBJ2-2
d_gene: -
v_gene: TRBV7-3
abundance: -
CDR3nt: TGTGCCAGCAGCTCGACAGGACTGCAGAACACCGGGGAGCTGTTTTTT
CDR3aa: CASSSTGLQNTGELFF

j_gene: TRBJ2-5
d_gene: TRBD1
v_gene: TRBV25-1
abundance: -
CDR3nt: TGTGCCAGCAGTGTTCAGGGGGCTAGAGAGACCCAGTACTTC
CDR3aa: CASSVQGARETQYF

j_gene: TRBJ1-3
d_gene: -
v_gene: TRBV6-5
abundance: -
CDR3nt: TGTGCCAGTAAGATAGGGGGAGCCGGAAACACCATATATTTT
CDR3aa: CASKIGGAGNTIYF

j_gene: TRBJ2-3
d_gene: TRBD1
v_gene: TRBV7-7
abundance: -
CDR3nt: TGTGCCAGCAGCTTAGAACAGGGGCTGGGTACGCAGTATTTT
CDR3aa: CASSLEQGLGTQYF

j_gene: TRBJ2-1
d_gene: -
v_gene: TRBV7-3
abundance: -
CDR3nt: TGTGCCAGCAGCTTAAGGGGGAGTGGCTACAATGAGCAGTTCTTC
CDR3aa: CASSLRGSGYNEQFF

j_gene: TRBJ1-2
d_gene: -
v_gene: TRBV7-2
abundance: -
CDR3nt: TGTGCCAGCAGCTTGGCAGGGTTGGGTGGCTACACCTTC
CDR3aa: CASSLAGLGGYTF

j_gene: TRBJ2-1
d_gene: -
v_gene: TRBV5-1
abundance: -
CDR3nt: TGCGCCAGCAGCTCTCAGACAGGAGTAACCTACAATGAGCAGTTCTTC
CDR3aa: CASSSQTGVTYNEQFF

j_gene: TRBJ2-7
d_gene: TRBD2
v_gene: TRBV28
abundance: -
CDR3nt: TGTGCCAGCAGTCCCCCTAGCGGGAGCCCCTACGAGCAGTACTTC
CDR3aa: CASSPPSGSPYEQYF

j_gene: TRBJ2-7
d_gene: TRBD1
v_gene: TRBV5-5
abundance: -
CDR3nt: TGTGCCAGCAGCTTGGTGGGACAGACTTACGAGCAGTACTTC
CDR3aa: CASSLVGQTYEQYF

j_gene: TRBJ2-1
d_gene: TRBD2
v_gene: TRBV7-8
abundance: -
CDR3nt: TGTGCCAGCAGCATACTAGCGGGAGAGGAGAATGAGCAGTTCTTC
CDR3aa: CASSILAGEENEQFF

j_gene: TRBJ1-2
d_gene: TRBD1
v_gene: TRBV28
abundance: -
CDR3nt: TGTGCCAGCAGTTTTCCCGGGACAGGGGTCCTTCTCTATGGCTACACCTTC
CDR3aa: CASSFPGTGVLLYGYTF

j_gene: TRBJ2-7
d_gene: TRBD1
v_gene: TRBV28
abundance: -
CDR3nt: TGTGCCAGCAGTTTAGTTAGGGACAGGGCCTCCTACGAGCAGTACTTC
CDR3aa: CASSLVRDRASYEQYF

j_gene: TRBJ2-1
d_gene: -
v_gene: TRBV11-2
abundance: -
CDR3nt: TGTGCCAGCAGCCACACGGCTGGGACTCCCGGTGATGAGCAGTTCTTC
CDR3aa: CASSHTAGTPGDEQFF

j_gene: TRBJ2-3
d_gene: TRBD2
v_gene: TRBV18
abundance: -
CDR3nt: TGTGCCAGCTCACCAGGTCTTTTAGCGGGAACAGATACGCAGTATTTT
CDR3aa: CASSPGLLAGTDTQYF

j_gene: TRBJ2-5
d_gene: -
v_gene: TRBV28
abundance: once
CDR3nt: TGTGCCAGCCGGACGTTTGGACATCGGGGGTCAGAGACCCAGTACTTC
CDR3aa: CASRTFGHRGSETQYF

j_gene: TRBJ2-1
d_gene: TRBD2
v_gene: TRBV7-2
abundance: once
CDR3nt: TGTGCCAGCAGCTTAGCGGGCCTAGCGGGGAACAATGAGCAGTTCTTC
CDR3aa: CASSLAGLAGNNEQFF

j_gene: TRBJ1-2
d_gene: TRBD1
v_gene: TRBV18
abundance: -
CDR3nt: TGTGCCAGCTCACCTAGTCGGACAGGGTTCGGCTACACCTTC
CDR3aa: CASSPSRTGFGYTF

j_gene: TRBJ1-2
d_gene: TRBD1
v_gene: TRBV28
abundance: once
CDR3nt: TGTGCCACCACTGGCCGGGGGGACAGGGCAGGCTATGGCTACACCTTC
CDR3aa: CATTGRGDRAGYGYTF

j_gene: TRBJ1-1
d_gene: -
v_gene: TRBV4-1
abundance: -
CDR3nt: TGCGCCAGCAGCCAGATAAGGATGACACGGAACACTGAAGCTTTCTTT
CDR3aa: CASSQIRMTRNTEAFF

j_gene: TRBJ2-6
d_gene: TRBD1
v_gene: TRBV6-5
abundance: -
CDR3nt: TGTGCCAGCAGGCTACAGGGGGCTGGGGCCAACGTCCTGACTTTC
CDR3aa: CASRLQGAGANVLTF

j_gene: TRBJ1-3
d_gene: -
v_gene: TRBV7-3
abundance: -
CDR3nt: TGTGCCAGCAGCCTAGGGACGACTGGAAACACCATATATTTT
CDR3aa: CASSLGTTGNTIYF

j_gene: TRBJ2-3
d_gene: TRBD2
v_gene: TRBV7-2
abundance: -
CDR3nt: TGTGCCAGCAGCTTACACCAGCGGGGTCAGACAGATACGCAGTATTTT
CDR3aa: CASSLHQRGQTDTQYF

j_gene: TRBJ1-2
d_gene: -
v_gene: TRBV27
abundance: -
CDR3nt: TGTGCCAGCAGTTTAGCGGGGAGTGGCTACACCTTC
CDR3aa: CASSLAGSGYTF

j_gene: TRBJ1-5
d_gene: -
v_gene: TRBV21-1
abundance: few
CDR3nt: TGTGCCAGCAGCAAAAGAGAAGGGGCAGGGGAAAATCAGCCCCAGCATTTT
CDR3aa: CASSKREGAGENQPQHF

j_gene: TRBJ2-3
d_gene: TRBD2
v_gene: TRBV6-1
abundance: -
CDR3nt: TGTGCCAGCAGTGAAGGTTTAGCGGGAGGGATAGATACGCAGTATTTT
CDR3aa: CASSEGLAGGIDTQYF

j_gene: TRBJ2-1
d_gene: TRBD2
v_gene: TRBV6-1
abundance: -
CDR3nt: TGTGCCAGCAGTGCGGGACTAGCGGGATACAATGAGCAGTTCTTC
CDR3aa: CASSAGLAGYNEQFF

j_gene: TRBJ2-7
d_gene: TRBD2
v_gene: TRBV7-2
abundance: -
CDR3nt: TGTGCCAGCAGCTTACTAGCGGCGGATAAGTACTTC
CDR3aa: CASSLLAADKYF

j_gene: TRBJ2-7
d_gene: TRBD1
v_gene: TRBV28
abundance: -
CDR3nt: TGTGCCAGCAGGACAGGGGGCTCCTACGAGCAGTACTTC
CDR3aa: CASRTGGSYEQYF

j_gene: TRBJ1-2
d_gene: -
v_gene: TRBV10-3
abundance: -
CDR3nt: TGTGCCATCAGCGATGGGACCGTCCAAGTGGGGGGCTACACCTTC
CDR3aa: CAISDGTVQVGGYTF

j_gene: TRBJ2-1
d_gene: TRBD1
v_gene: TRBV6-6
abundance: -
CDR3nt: TGTGCCAGCAGTTACGCGGACAGGTACACGGATGAGCAGTTCTTC
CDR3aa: CASSYADRYTDEQFF

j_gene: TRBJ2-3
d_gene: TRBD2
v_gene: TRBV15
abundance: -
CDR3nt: TGTGCCACCAGCAGAGGGCTAGCGGCTAGCACAGATACGCAGTATTTT
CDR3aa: CATSRGLAASTDTQYF

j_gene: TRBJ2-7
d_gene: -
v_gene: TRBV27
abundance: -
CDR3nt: TGTGCCAGCAGTTCGCGGGACGGAAGACCTACGACCTACGAGCAGTACTTC
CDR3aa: CASSSRDGRPTTYEQYF

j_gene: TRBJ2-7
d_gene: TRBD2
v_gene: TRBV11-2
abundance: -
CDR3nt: TGTGCCAGCAGCCCTCTTAGCGGGAGAGTGGTCGAGCAGTACTTC
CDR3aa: CASSPLSGRVVEQYF

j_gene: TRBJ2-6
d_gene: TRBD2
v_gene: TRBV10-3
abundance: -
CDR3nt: TGTGCCATCAGTGAGTTAACTAGCGGGAGCCTCTCTGGGGCCAACGTCCTGACTTTC
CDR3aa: CAISELTSGSLSGANVLTF

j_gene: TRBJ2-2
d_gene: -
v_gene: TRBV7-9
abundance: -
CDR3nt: TGTGCCAGCAGCCAACACGGAAACACCGGGGAGCTGTTTTTT
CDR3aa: CASSQHGNTGELFF

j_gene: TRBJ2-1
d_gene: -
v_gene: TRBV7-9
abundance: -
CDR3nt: TGTGCCAGCAGCTTTGGTACGGGAGCGTATGAGCAGTTCTTC
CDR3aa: CASSFGTGAYEQFF

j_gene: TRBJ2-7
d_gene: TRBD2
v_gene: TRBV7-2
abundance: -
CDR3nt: TGTGCCAGCAGCCCCGGGACTAGCGGGAGGGGCTCCTACGAGCAGTACTTC
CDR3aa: CASSPGTSGRGSYEQYF

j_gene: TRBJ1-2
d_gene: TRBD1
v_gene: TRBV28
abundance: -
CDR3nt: TGTGCCAGCAGTCCCGGGACAGTGGCCCCCTTCGGTGGCTACACCTTC
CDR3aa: CASSPGTVAPFGGYTF

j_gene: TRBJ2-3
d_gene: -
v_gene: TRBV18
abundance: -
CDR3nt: TGTGCCAGCTCACCAACAGGCGGCACAGATACGCAGTATTTT
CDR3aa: CASSPTGGTDTQYF

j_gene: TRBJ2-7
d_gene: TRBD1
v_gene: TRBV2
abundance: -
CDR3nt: TGTGCCAGCAGTCCGGGACAGGGGGCCTACGAGCAGTACTTC
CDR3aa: CASSPGQGAYEQYF

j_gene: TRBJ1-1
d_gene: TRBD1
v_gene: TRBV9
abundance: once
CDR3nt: TGTGCCAGCAGCTCTCGGGGGACAGGGGCTGAAGCTTTCTTT
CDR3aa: CASSSRGTGAEAFF

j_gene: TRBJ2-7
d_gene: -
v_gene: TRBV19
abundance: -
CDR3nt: TGTGCCAGTAGTAGTAGCGGCAGCTCCTACGAGCAGTACTTC
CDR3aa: CASSSSGSSYEQYF

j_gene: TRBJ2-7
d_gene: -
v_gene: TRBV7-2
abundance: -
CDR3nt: TGTGCCAGCAGCTTAGCTAGGCAGGGCTACGAGCAGTACTTC
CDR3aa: CASSLARQGYEQYF

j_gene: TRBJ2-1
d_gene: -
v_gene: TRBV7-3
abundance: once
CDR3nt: TGTGCCAGCAGCTTAGGGTCCGGCGGACGCTCCTACAATGAGCAGTTCTTC
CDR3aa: CASSLGSGGRSYNEQFF

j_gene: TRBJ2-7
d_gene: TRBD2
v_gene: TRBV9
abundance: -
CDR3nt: TGTGCCAGCACCTCCTTAGGAGGGAGGGCCTACTACGAGCAGTACTTC
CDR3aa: CASTSLGGRAYYEQYF

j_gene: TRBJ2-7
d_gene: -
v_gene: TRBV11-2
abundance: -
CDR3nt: TGTGCCAGCAGAGCCGTAAGGGGGGACCCCTACGAGCAGTACTTC
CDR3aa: CASRAVRGDPYEQYF

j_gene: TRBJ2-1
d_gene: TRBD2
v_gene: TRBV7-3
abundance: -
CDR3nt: TGTGCCAGCAGCTTAGGACTAGCGGGAGGGATCTACAATGAGCAGTTCTTC
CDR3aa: CASSLGLAGGIYNEQFF

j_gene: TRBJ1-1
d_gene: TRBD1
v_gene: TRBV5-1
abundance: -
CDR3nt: TGCGCCAGCAGCGCCGACAGGGCCGCCACTGAAGCTTTCTTT
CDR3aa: CASSADRAATEAFF

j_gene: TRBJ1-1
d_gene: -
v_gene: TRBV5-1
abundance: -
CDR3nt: TGCGCCAGCAGCCCGAGGGAGGAGGTCTCTGAAGCTTTCTTT
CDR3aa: CASSPREEVSEAFF

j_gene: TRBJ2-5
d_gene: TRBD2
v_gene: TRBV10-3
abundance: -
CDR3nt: TGTGCCATCAGTTCGACAGCGGGGATCCAAGAGACCCAGTACTTC
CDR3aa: CAISSTAGIQETQYF